The 14 T cell receptor beta chains reported below all come from one sample, sequenced in a study of CD8+ T cells in alopecia areata. Following extraction, RNA underwent reverse transcription to cDNA, which served as the sequencing template. Libraries were prepared by immunoSEQ multiplex PCR; TCRdb keeps only in-frame clonotypes and omits some of them. The table includes over 200,000 clones, less than 65% detected once. Treatment reported: oral pan-JAK inhibitor, 5-10 mg twice daily. The source was CD4+ T cells sorted from blood, collected at week 4, from a patient treated with tofacitinib. Every receptor here comes from a human donor with alopecia areata.

This clone came up a few times. This chain uses TRBV7-2 with TRBJ2-1; D unresolved. CDR1 is SGHTA and CDR2 is FQGNSA in the germline V gene. V lost 5 bases and J lost 6, with 5 bases in between. This CDR3 has 11 amino acids. CDR3 sequence (DNA): TGTGCCAGCAGCAAATTCAATGAGCAGTTCTTC. It translates to CASSKFNEQFF.

This clone showed up just a few times. CDR3 amino acids: CASSQGEGYNSPLHF. In nucleotides, the CDR3 is TGCGCCAGCAGCCAAGGCGAGGGGTATAATTCACCCCTCCACTTT. The chain is built from TRBV4-3 and TRBJ1-6, with a tentative D call TRBD1 (5 bases). V shed 1 base and J shed 4 bases, with 8 bases lying between them. The CDR3 extends over 15 amino acids. Germline V lookup: CDR1 LGHNA, CDR2 YSLEER.

The chain joins TRBV5-4 to TRBJ2-7, with D unresolved. The germline V gene has CDR1 SGHNT and CDR2 YYREEE (reference sequence). The CDR3 sequence is 14 residues long. The germline V and J ends were trimmed by 3 bases and 3 bases, with 13 bases remaining between them. CDR3: CASSSSYGFYEQYF. CDR3 nucleotide sequence: TGTGCCAGCAGCTCGAGCTACGGTTTCTACGAGCAGTACTTC. Full variable domain (rest looked up from reference TRBV5-4 and TRBJ2-7): ETGVTQSPTHLIKTRGQQVTLRCSSQSGHNTVSWYQQALGQGPQFIFQYYREEENGRGNFPPRFSGLQFPNYSSELNVNALELDDSALYLCASSSSYGFYEQYFGPGTRLTVT.

As for this clone: The sample holds other DNA sequences that translate to the same CDR3. The chain recombines TRBV5-1 with TRBJ2-5, with 11 nucleotides matching TRBD2. Germline V gene lookup returns CDR1 SGHRS and CDR2 YFSETQ. The V gene end was trimmed by 0 bases and the J gene end by 1 base; junction bases not matched to a gene: 5. The CDR3 runs 17 residues. In DNA, the CDR3 is TGCGCCAGCAGCTTGGCTCTAGCGGGGGGCCCCCAAGAGACCCAGTACTTC. Protein: CASSLALAGGPQETQYF.

This sequence joins TRBV30 and TRBJ1-5; no clear D gene. The V gene lost 2 bases and the J gene lost 7 bases, with 9 bases spanning the gap. The germline CDR1 and CDR2 sequences are GTSNPN and SVGIG (reference sequence). This CDR3 has 12 amino acids. CDR3 nucleotides: TGTGCCTGGAGTTTGGATAGGCAGCCCCAGCATTTT. Residues: CAWSLDRQPQHF.

The chain employs TRBV18 and TRBJ1-1; D possibly corresponds to TRBD1 (6 bases). CDR1 and CDR2 (germline): KGHSH, LQKENI. The CDR3 runs to 15 residues. Trimming stripped 2 bases from V and 4 bases from J, with 14 bases between. The CDR3 reads CASSPNPQGTTEAFF. CDR3 DNA sequence: TGTGCCAGCTCACCAAACCCTCAGGGGACCACTGAAGCTTTCTTT. The whole variable domain, filled in from reference TRBV18 and TRBJ1-1, reads NAGVMQNPRHLVRRRGQEARLRCSPMKGHSHVYWYRQLPEEGLKFMVYLQKENIIDESGMPKERFSAEFPKEGPSILRIQQVVRGDSAAYFCASSPNPQGTTEAFFGQGTRLTVV.

This rearrangement joins TRBV4-3 to TRBJ1-3; D is perhaps TRBD1 (6 bases). V was clipped by 0 bases and J by 2 bases, with 11 bases between them. Germline-derived CDR1 and CDR2 are LGHNA and YSLEER. This CDR3 is built from 16 residues. Written as DNA, the CDR3 is TGCGCCAGCAGCCAAGATTACAGGGAGGCTGGAAACACCATATATTTT. This encodes CASSQDYREAGNTIYF.

With regard to this clone: This same CDR3 is encoded by further DNA sequences in the sample. V and J are TRBV29-1 and TRBJ2-7; D tentatively fits TRBD1 or TRBD2 (5 bases each). Per germline, CDR1 SQVTM and CDR2 ANQGSEA. The CDR3 is made up of 12 amino acids. V lost 6 bases and J 0 bases, leaving 9 bases between the germline ends. CDR3 in DNA: TGCAGCGTCGGGACCGACTCCTACGAGCAGTACTTC. This translates into CSVGTDSYEQYF.

This clone was observed a few times. This chain uses TRBV10-3 with TRBJ2-5; D remains unclear. The germline gives CDR1 ENHRY, CDR2 SYGVKD. There are 13 residues in the CDR3. The V and J ends lost 7 bases and 5 bases respectively, with 14 bases between them. The CDR3 DNA reads as TGTGCCATCACCGAGCCCCCGAGGGAGACCCAGTACTTC. The encoded protein is CAITEPPRETQYF.

The V call is TRBV5-1, the J call TRBJ2-1, with unresolved D. The V gene lost 1 base and the J gene lost 8 bases, with 7 bases spanning the gap. The CDR3 totals 12 residues. Germline V gene data show CDR1 as SGHRS and CDR2 as YFSETQ. The CDR3 coding sequence is TGCGCCAGCAGCTTGAATGGGGATGAGCAGTTCTTC. It encodes CASSLNGDEQFF. The full variable domain, completed using reference TRBV5-1 and TRBJ2-1, is KAGVTQTPRYLIKTRGQQVTLSCSPISGHRSVSWYQQTPGQGLQFLFEYFSETQRNKGNFPGRFSGRQFSNSRSEMNVSTLELGDSALYLCASSLNGDEQFFGPGTRLTVL.

V and J are TRBV14 and TRBJ1-2; D may be TRBD1 (6 bases). This CDR3 spans 15 amino acids. The V end lost 1 base, the J end lost 3 bases, and 12 bases lay between the germline ends. In germline, CDR1 is SGHDN, CDR2 FVKESK. CDR3: CASSQVPGDDYGYTF. The CDR3 coding sequence is TGTGCCAGCAGCCAAGTACCAGGGGATGACTATGGCTACACCTTC.

This chain connects TRBV7-9 to TRBJ1-2, with TRBD1 matching over 10 bases. The V segment lost 4 bases and the J segment 2 bases; nucleotides outside the gene matches: 7. Germline CDR1 is SEHNR and CDR2 is FQNEAQ (reference sequence). The CDR3 contains 16 residues. CDR3 sequence reads: CASSSDRGQQNYGYTF. The DNA for the CDR3 is TGTGCCAGCAGCTCAGACAGGGGGCAACAGAACTATGGCTACACCTTC.

The chain joins TRBV18 to TRBJ1-2, with a possible D match to TRBD1 (6 bases). The CDR3 is 15 amino acids. CDR1 and CDR2 (germline): KGHSH, LQKENI. The V and J ends lost 3 bases and 6 bases respectively, with 17 bases between them. This chain's CDR3 is CASSPDRQTGDGYTF. The CDR3 coding sequence is TGTGCCAGCTCACCGGATAGGCAGACAGGCGATGGCTACACCTTC.

The CDR3: CASSRQGGQETQYF. The CDR3 nucleotides read TGTGCCAGCAGTCGACAGGGGGGCCAAGAGACCCAGTACTTC. The chain recombines TRBV25-1 with TRBJ2-5; 9 bases agree with TRBD1. The CDR3 loop spans 14 amino acids. With 5 bases clipped from V and 1 base from J, the junction kept 2 bases outside the gene matches. CDR1 is MGHDK, CDR2 SYGVNS, per germline.